The clone carrying this T cell receptor (beta chain) was observed a few times. Each CDR3 protein is one row after TCRdb ran MiXCR on the reads. This table has around 170,000 distinct CDR3 sequences, 13% to 15% appearing once. The sample belongs to a study of T cell repertoires in cytomegalovirus infection. Germline CDR1 SQVTM, CDR2 ANQGSEA. The CDR3 has 13 amino acids. Deletions cut 5 bases from V and 4 bases from J, with 14 bases between. This TCR came from a human donor in good health (CMV status not recorded). Some clones in this sample may be carry-over from other donors' samples. This rearrangement joins TRBV29-1 to TRBJ2-5, with a possible D match to TRBD2 (5 bases). Material for sequencing was PBMCs. The CDR3 spells CSVKGAAAETQYF. The CDR3 DNA sequence: TGCAGCGTTAAAGGAGCGGCAGCAGAGACCCAGTACTTC. Combining the CDR3 with reference TRBV29-1 and TRBJ2-5 gives the whole variable domain SAVISQKPSRDICQRGTSLTIQCQVDSQVTMMFWYRQQPGQSLTLIATANQGSEATYESGFVIDKFPISRPNLTFSTLTVSNMSPEDSSIYLCSVKGAAAETQYFGPGTRLLVL.